These T cell receptor beta chains were read from a single sample in a study. TCRdb called the 5' RACE reads again in MiXCR, with one record for every CDR3 protein. The top ten clones hold 3.2% of a sample with about 57,000 distinct CDR3 sequences, roughly 28% of them seen once. Material for sequencing was tumor-infiltrating memory CD4+ T cells sorted from the breast tumor. The receptors come from a female donor with breast cancer. Each CDR3 is given with its conserved first and last residue. D genes are given only for firm matches. Not every row has a clone size; where given, it reads once, few, many or a size class.

>TRBJ1-1|NA|TRBV4-3|NA
TGCGCCAGCAGCCAAGGAGTAGTGAACACTGAAGCTTTCTTT
CASSQGVVNTEAFF
>TRBJ2-3|NA|TRBV25-1|NA
TGTGCCAGCAGTGAAGTTGACATCACAGATACGCAGTATTTT
CASSEVDITDTQYF
>TRBJ2-3|few|TRBV5-1|NA
TGCGCCAGCCTCCAGGGCTTGGGCACAGATACGCAGTATTTT
CASLQGLGTDTQYF
>TRBJ2-6|few|TRBV7-8|TRBD2
TGTGCCAGCAGCTTAGAAGGCGGGGGTCTTTTGACTGGGGCCAACGTCCTGACTTTC
CASSLEGGGLLTGANVLTF
>TRBJ2-7|many|TRBV12-3/TRBV12-4|TRBD2
TGTGCCAGCATACTAGCGGGGACCGGGGAGCAGTACTTC
CASILAGTGEQYF
>TRBJ2-3|many|TRBV7-2|NA
TGTGCCAGCAGCCCGGGCAGGTCCGATACGCAGTATTTT
CASSPGRSDTQYF
>TRBJ2-3|NA|TRBV5-1|NA
TGCGCCAGCAGCTTGGAGGGCCAGCAATTTACAGATACGCAGTATTTT
CASSLEGQQFTDTQYF
>TRBJ2-7|many|TRBV5-1|NA
TGCGCCAGCAGCTTGGACAGCAACGAGCAGTACTTC
CASSLDSNEQYF
>TRBJ1-3|few|TRBV7-2|NA
TGTGCCAGCAGCTTAAACCGGGTATCGAACACCATATATTTT
CASSLNRVSNTIYF
>TRBJ1-6|few|TRBV6-5|NA
TGTGCCAGCAGTTACACCCGGACAGAATCACCCCTCCACTTT
CASSYTRTESPLHF
>TRBJ2-5|few|TRBV4-1|NA
TGCGCCAGCAGCCAAGAGCCAACGGGTGCCCAAGAGACCCAGTACTTC
CASSQEPTGAQETQYF
>TRBJ1-1|few|TRBV4-2|NA
TGTGCCAGCAGCCTCGACGCGGACACTGAAGCTTTCTTT
CASSLDADTEAFF
>TRBJ1-4|few|TRBV7-2|NA
TGTGCCAGCAGCTTGCAGGCCAATGAAAAACTGTTTTTT
CASSLQANEKLFF
>TRBJ1-4|NA|TRBV2|NA
TGTGCCAGCAAGGTAGCAGGGGAACTGTTTTTT
CASKVAGELFF
>TRBJ1-2|NA|TRBV6-5|NA
TGTGCCAGCAGTTACGGTGGGGCTTCTAACTATGGCTACACCTTC
CASSYGGASNYGYTF
>TRBJ2-1|NA|TRBV5-1|TRBD2
TGCGCCAGCAGCTTGGCGGCGGGAGGGCTGGATGAGCAGTTCTTC
CASSLAAGGLDEQFF
>TRBJ1-2|few|TRBV11-2|NA
TGTGCCAGCCGCCGGGGGCGGGACTATGGCTTCACCTTC
CASRRGRDYGFTF
>TRBJ2-7|NA|TRBV5-1|TRBD1
TGCGCCAGCAGCTTGTCCCTGAGGACAGGGGATCCCTACGAGCAGTACTTC
CASSLSLRTGDPYEQYF
>TRBJ1-1|NA|TRBV5-6|TRBD1
TGTGCCAGCAGCCGAAACCAGGGGGCCGTTACTGAAGCTTTCTTT
CASSRNQGAVTEAFF
>TRBJ2-5|NA|TRBV3-1|NA
TGTGCCAGCAGCCCCGCCAGGTTCCAAGAGACCCAGTACTTC
CASSPARFQETQYF
>TRBJ2-1|NA|TRBV5-1|TRBD1
TGCGCCAGCAGCTGGCGGGACAGGGGGCCTGAGCAGTTCTTC
CASSWRDRGPEQFF
>TRBJ1-6|NA|TRBV6-2/TRBV6-3|NA
TGTGCCAGCAGCCTCCAGGGTGATACCCTCCACTTT
CASSLQGDTLHF
>TRBJ2-3|few|TRBV6-5|NA
TGTGCCAGCAGTTATCAAGATACGCAGTATTTT
CASSYQDTQYF
>TRBJ2-7|few|TRBV7-2|NA
TGTGCCAGCAGCTTACAATACGGCTACGAGCAGTACTTC
CASSLQYGYEQYF
>TRBJ2-1|NA|TRBV30|NA
TGCGCCTGGGGTGTAAAGGGGTGGTCCTACAATGAGCAGTTCTTC
CAWGVKGWSYNEQFF
>TRBJ2-6|few|TRBV5-1|NA
TGCGCCAGCAGCTTGGAAGCAAGCAACTCTGGGGCCAACGTCCTGACTTTC
CASSLEASNSGANVLTF
>TRBJ2-2|few|TRBV20-1|TRBD2
TGCAGTGCTAGAGGTCCTAGCGGGAGGAACACCGGGGAGCTGTTTTTT
CSARGPSGRNTGELFF